What follows are 8 T cell receptor beta chains derived from one specimen sequenced in a study of CD8+ T cells in alopecia areata. After isolation, RNA underwent reverse transcription to generate cDNA as the sequencing template. The assay was immunoSEQ multiplex PCR, and TCRdb's table has in-frame clones only and misses some. The sample has about 250,000 clones; approximately 60% are singletons. Treatment reported: oral pan-JAK inhibitor, 5-10 mg twice daily. The sequenced sample was CD4+ T cells sorted from blood, obtained around week 53, from a patient treated with tofacitinib. The receptors were sampled from a human donor with alopecia areata.

The chain has TRBV15 and TRBJ2-7, with D hard to call. V was trimmed by 0 bases and J by 0 bases, leaving 9 bases between them. The CDR3 contains 15 residues. Germline lookup yields CDR1 LNHNV and CDR2 YYDKDF (reference sequence). CDR3 sequence reads: CATSRDLGNSYEQYF. DNA of the CDR3: TGTGCCACCAGCAGAGATCTAGGAAACTCCTACGAGCAGTACTTC.

J is TRBJ1-2 and V is TRBV19; possibly TRBD1 for D (5 bases). V was clipped by 1 base and J by 4 bases, with 10 bases between them. This CDR3 is 14 amino acids long. Germline values: CDR1 LNHDA, CDR2 SQIVND (reference sequence). The CDR3 loop is CASSIAVGRYGYTF. The CDR3 bases are TGTGCCAGTAGTATAGCCGTGGGACGCTATGGCTACACCTTC.

This clone was detected only a few times. V gene TRBV11-1 combines with J gene TRBJ2-5, with 7 bases matching TRBD1. The V and J ends lost 2 bases and 2 bases, in that order; junction bases with no gene match: 5. The length of the CDR3 is 15 residues. Germline V gene lookup returns CDR1 SGHAT and CDR2 FQDESV (reference sequence). The CDR3 DNA reads as TGTGCCAGCAGCTTATCCCCGGGACAGCAAGAGACCCAGTACTTC. Protein product: CASSLSPGQQETQYF.

V and J are TRBV4-3 and TRBJ1-6; 8 bases map to TRBD1. V lost 4 bases, J lost 10 bases, and 12 bases stayed unmatched. The CDR3 runs 16 residues. Germline V CDR1 and CDR2: LGHNA, YSLEER. The CDR3 DNA sequence: TGCGCCAGCAGCCGCGTAGGACAGGGAATTTTCTCACCCCTCCACTTT. Protein: CASSRVGQGIFSPLHF.

The V and J genes are TRBV25-1 and TRBJ1-6; unclear D gene. Germline-derived CDR1 and CDR2 are MGHDK and SYGVNS. The CDR3 is made up of 15 amino acids. V was clipped by 2 bases and J by 6 bases, with 11 bases between them. This chain's CDR3 is CASSERALPNSPLHF. CDR3 coding DNA: TGTGCCAGCAGTGAAAGGGCACTGCCTAATTCACCCCTCCACTTT.

This chain links TRBV9 with TRBJ1-6, with D perhaps matching TRBD1 (5 bases). The V end lost 0 bases, the J end lost 10 bases, and 14 bases lay between the germline ends. Germline V CDR1 and CDR2: SGDLS, YYNGEE. There are 15 residues in the CDR3. In nucleotides, the CDR3 is TGTGCCAGCAGCGTAGACGGAGGGGCGGTCTCACCCCTCCACTTT. This sequence encodes CASSVDGGAVSPLHF.

This chain links TRBV30 with TRBJ1-1; possibly TRBD1 for D (6 bases). CDR3 length: 15 residues. V shed 5 bases and J shed 1 base, with 17 bases lying between them. Germline V gene data show CDR1 as GTSNPN and CDR2 as SVGIG (reference sequence). The CDR3 coding sequence is TGTGCCTGGGCCGCCGGACAGTGGGCGAACACTGAAGCTTTCTTT. Translation: CAWAAGQWANTEAFF.

The chain carries TRBV30 and TRBJ1-5; no clear D gene. V shed 4 bases and J shed 6 bases, with 10 bases lying between them. This CDR3 has 12 residues. The germline V gene encodes CDR1 GTSNPN and CDR2 SVGIG (reference sequence). CDR3 region: CAWKEAGQPQHF. CDR3 bases: TGTGCCTGGAAGGAAGCGGGTCAGCCCCAGCATTTT.